This passage covers 12 T cell receptor beta chains from one sample sequenced in a study of cytomegalovirus exposure and HLA in healthy donors. Method: immunoSEQ multiplex PCR; TCRdb's copy keeps in-frame clones and lacks some. Among approximately 150,000 clones, about 90% were seen once, and the ten largest hold 3% to 3.5%. The sample comprised PBMCs. Receptors originate from a woman under 30 in good health and CMV-seropositive.

The V gene is TRBV28, the J gene TRBJ2-7, with D perhaps matching TRBD1 (6 bases). The CDR3 runs 17 residues. Trimming shortened V by 5 bases and J by 3 bases, and 23 bases separated the two germline ends. Germline CDR1 reads MDHEN; CDR2 reads SYDVKM. CDR3 region: CASSHTPSRQANYEQYF. The CDR3 DNA reads TGTGCCAGCAGTCACACCCCTTCCCGACAGGCTAACTACGAGCAGTACTTC.

CDR3 protein: CSVEDRVAEKLFF. DNA of the CDR3: TGCAGCGTTGAGGACAGGGTGGCTGAAAAACTGTTTTTT. The chain recombines TRBV29-1 with TRBJ1-4; 8 bases map to TRBD1. CDR1 is SQVTM and CDR2 is ANQGSEA in the germline V gene. J lost 7 bases, V lost 3 bases, and 4 bases had no gene match. The length of the CDR3 is 13 residues.

CDR3 nucleotides: TGTGCCTGGAGTGGACAGGGCCTCCTCTATGGCTACACCTTC. Translating it yields CAWSGQGLLYGYTF. The J gene is TRBJ1-2, the V gene TRBV30, with 7 positions matching TRBD1. The CDR3 has 14 amino acids. With V trimmed by 1 base and J by 4 bases, 6 bases remained unmatched. Germline assignment: CDR1 GTSNPN and CDR2 SVGIG (reference sequence).

This sequence joins TRBV4-1 and TRBJ2-4, with 7 positions matching TRBD2. The CDR3 length is 20 residues. The trim removed 2 bases at V and 2 bases at J, leaving 18 bases unmatched. Germline assignment: CDR1 MGHRA and CDR2 YSYEKL. The CDR3 bases are TGCGCCAGCAGCCAATTTGGGGCTAGCGGATCCGTCGGGTCCAAAAACATTCAGTACTTC. It specifies CASSQFGASGSVGSKNIQYF.

The chain joins TRBV29-1 to TRBJ1-2; 7 bases are a match to TRBD1. CDR1 is SQVTM and CDR2 is ANQGSEA in the germline V gene. V gave up 3 bases and J gave up 4 bases; unmatched junction bases: 8. There are 14 residues in the CDR3. CDR3 protein: CSVDLRGRGYGYTF. The CDR3 DNA is TGCAGCGTTGACCTCAGGGGGAGAGGCTATGGCTACACCTTC.

V and J are TRBV28 and TRBJ1-2; D perhaps matches TRBD1 (6 bases). V was trimmed by 5 bases and J by 8 bases, leaving 9 bases between them. Per germline, CDR1 MDHEN and CDR2 SYDVKM. The length of the CDR3 is 11 residues. The CDR3 DNA reads as TGTGCCAGCAGTCCAGGGGTAGGCTACACCTTC. Its translation is CASSPGVGYTF.

The V and J genes are TRBV29-1 and TRBJ2-1; tentative D call: TRBD1 (6 bases). CDR3 length equals 12 residues. Trimming cost V 7 bases and J 6 bases, with 13 bases left between them. In germline, CDR1 is SQVTM, CDR2 ANQGSEA. CDR3: CSEGDLSNEQFF. CDR3 DNA: TGCAGCGAGGGGGACCTATCCAATGAGCAGTTCTTC.

This clone appeared once. The chain carries TRBV5-4 and TRBJ1-2, with TRBD1 matching 8 bases. Germline CDR1 and CDR2: SGHNT and YYREEE (reference sequence). V was clipped by 2 bases and J by 4 bases; unmatched bases: 7. The CDR3 has 15 amino acids. CDR3 in DNA: TGTGCCAGCAGCTTAGGACAGGGAGGGGTCTATGGCTACACCTTC. This gives the protein CASSLGQGGVYGYTF. The full variable domain, its missing parts supplied by reference TRBV5-4 and TRBJ1-2, is ETGVTQSPTHLIKTRGQQVTLRCSSQSGHNTVSWYQQALGQGPQFIFQYYREEENGRGNFPPRFSGLQFPNYSSELNVNALELDDSALYLCASSLGQGGVYGYTFGSGTRLTVV.

This clone has a single count. The chain employs TRBV7-3 and TRBJ2-2; perhaps TRBD2 as D (6 bases). V gave up 3 bases and J gave up 6 bases, with 14 bases separating them. Germline V gene lookup returns CDR1 SGHTA and CDR2 FQGTGA. The CDR3 runs 15 residues. CDR3 coding DNA: TGTGCCAGCAGCTTTAGGGACTCAGCCCCCGGGGAGCTGTTTTTT. This codes for CASSFRDSAPGELFF.

The rearrangement links TRBV5-8 to TRBJ1-1; D unresolved. V was shortened by 4 bases and J by 0 bases, with 13 bases between the two germline ends. The CDR3 runs to 15 residues. Germline CDR1 reads SGHTS; CDR2 reads YDEGEE. The CDR3 here is CASSQVRAVNTEAFF. DNA for the CDR3: TGTGCCAGCAGCCAGGTGAGGGCGGTGAACACTGAAGCTTTCTTT. Together with reference TRBV5-8 and TRBJ1-1, the CDR3 gives the full variable domain: EAGVTQSPTHLIKTRGQQATLRCSPISGHTSVYWYQQALGLGLQFLLWYDEGEERNRGNFPPRFSGRQFPNYSSELNVNALELEDSALYLCASSQVRAVNTEAFFGQGTRLTVV.

The rearrangement uses TRBV30 and TRBJ1-5; the D gene is possibly TRBD1 (5 bases). Deletions cut 0 bases from V and 0 bases from J, with 12 bases between. This CDR3 has 16 amino acids. Germline values: CDR1 GTSNPN, CDR2 SVGIG (reference sequence). CDR3 region: CAWSVQDGVSNQPQHF. CDR3 nucleotide sequence: TGTGCCTGGAGTGTACAGGATGGGGTTAGCAATCAGCCCCAGCATTTT.

The rearrangement links TRBV28 to TRBJ2-7, with TRBD2 matching 13 bases. Germline assignment: CDR1 MDHEN and CDR2 SYDVKM. The CDR3 is 15 amino acids. V shed 7 bases, J shed 6 bases, and the junction held 9 bases outside the gene matches. CDR3 nucleotides: TGTGCCAGCATTTCCACTAGCGGGAGGGCTGCCGAGCAGTACTTC. Amino acids: CASISTSGRAAEQYF.